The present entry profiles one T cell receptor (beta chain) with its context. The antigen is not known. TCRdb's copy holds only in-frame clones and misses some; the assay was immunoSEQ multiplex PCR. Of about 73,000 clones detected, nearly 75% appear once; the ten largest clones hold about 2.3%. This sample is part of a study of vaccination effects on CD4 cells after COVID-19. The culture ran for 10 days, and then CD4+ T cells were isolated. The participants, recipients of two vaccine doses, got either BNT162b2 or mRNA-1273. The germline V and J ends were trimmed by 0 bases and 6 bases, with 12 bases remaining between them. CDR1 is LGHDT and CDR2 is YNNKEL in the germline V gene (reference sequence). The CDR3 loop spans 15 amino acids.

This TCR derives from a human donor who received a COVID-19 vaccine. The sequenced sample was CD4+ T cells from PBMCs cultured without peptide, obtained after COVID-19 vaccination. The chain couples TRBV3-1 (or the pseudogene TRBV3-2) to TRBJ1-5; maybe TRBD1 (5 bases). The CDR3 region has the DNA TGTGCCAGCAGCCAAGACGGACGGGGGGGTCAGCCCCAGCATTTT. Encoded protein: CASSQDGRGGQPQHF.